Described below is a single T cell receptor (beta chain) sequence and its context. It lacks a known antigen. No much larger clone exists at a distance of one base, and base qualities are not known. This sample is part of a study of blood T cell repertoires in COVID-19 (dated by TCRdb to the early 2020s). Regarding the research as a whole: Collaborator samples came from the United States, Italy and Spain and covered acute and convalescent phases of COVID-19. The material from the prospective study consisted of cDNA or gDNA derived from T cells, B-cell-depleted T cells, or PBMCs. Subjects who had been exposed to COVID-19, were actively infected with it, or had recovered from it provided the deeply sampled blood TCRbeta repertoires that made up the dataset. The repertoires were released in a freely available public database intended as a resource for research on the immune response to SARS-CoV-2. The samples were drawn from two sources: the first 160 participants of the ongoing ImmuneRACE study, and 1,000 to 1,500 subjects contributed by 6 global collaborators. Sample metadata almost always included a de-identified subject ID, COVID-19 status, age in years and sex. HLA class I and class II types, where available, came from metadata supplied by the sample provider rather than from assay-based typing. Findings and caveats that apply to the study as a whole: Clinical and demographic metadata were provided uncurated, with the amount varying by source and participant.

The immunoSEQ Assay, a bias-controlled multiplex PCR, was used to amplify TCRbeta CDR3 regions from genomic DNA. In the original analysis: Nucleated cell counts per sample were estimated from amplification of reference gene primers within the assay. Sequence reads were collapsed and filtered to measure the absolute abundance of every unique TCRbeta CDR3 rearrangement. For each sample, productive Simpson clonality was calculated as the square root of Simpson's diversity index over productive rearrangements. Not all clones reach the TCRdb copy of this immuneACCESS table, which keeps in-frame sequences only. Checked studies attribute under half of the gap to unresolved V genes and leave the rest unexplained. From that table come the V and J calls and clone size; the DNA was used to work out D and trimming. The sample table records about 55,000 clones; 91% of these occur just once. In total, the top ten clones hold under 7.5% of the sample.

Collaborating institutions collected whole blood in K2EDTA tubes following their own protocols. Collaborator samples were shipped for TCRbeta analysis as frozen whole blood, isolated PBMCs, or DNA extracted from either sample type. V is shortened by 6 bases, J by 4 bases, and the region joining them spans 8 bases. From the cysteine up to the phenylalanine, the CDR3 has a length of 12 residues. The DNA shown is the 36-base CDR3, in frame from base 1. CDR1 and CDR2, looked up from the germline V gene (reference sequence), are MNHNY and SVGAGI. The TCR comes from a man aged 45 to 65 with active COVID-19. The rearranged segments are TRBV6-6 and TRBJ2-3; the D gene lacks a confident call. Sequencing was carried out using peripheral blood. The CDR3 protein: CASSRPADTQYF. The nucleotide sequence reads TGTGCCAGCAGCAGGCCGGCAGATACGCAGTATTTT.